This T cell receptor beta chain was retrieved from a study of cytotoxic CD8 clonotypes in ibrutinib-treated CLL. Generated by immunoSEQ multiplex PCR, the TCRdb table keeps only in-frame clones and is missing some. The sample yields about 72,000 clones, 70% to 90% seen once. Trimming took 3 bases from V and 6 from J, leaving 9 bases between them. The CDR3 is made up of 12 amino acids. From germline, CDR1 is GTSNPN and CDR2 SVGIG (reference sequence). The starting material was PBMCs, obtained at disease progression, from a patient treated with ibrutinib. The rearrangement uses TRBV30 and TRBJ1-5; the D gene is possibly TRBD1 (6 bases). The TCR comes from a human donor with chronic lymphocytic leukemia. The CDR3 sequence is CAWRQGFQPQHF. The CDR3, as DNA: TGTGCCTGGAGACAGGGTTTTCAGCCCCAGCATTTT.